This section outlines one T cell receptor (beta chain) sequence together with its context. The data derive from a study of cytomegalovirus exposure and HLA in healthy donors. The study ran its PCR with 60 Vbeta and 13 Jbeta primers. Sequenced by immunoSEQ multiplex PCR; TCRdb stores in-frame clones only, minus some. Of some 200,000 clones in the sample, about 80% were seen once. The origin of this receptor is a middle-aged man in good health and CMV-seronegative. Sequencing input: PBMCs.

The CDR3 reads CASSPPGAGANYGYTF. The CDR3 bases are TGTGCCAGCTCACCACCGGGGGCAGGAGCTAACTATGGCTACACCTTC. This chain connects TRBV18 to TRBJ1-2, with D possibly being TRBD1 (6 bases). Per the germline V gene, CDR1 is KGHSH and CDR2 is LQKENI. CDR3 length: 16 residues. The V end lost 0 bases, the J end lost 0 bases, and 11 bases lay between the germline ends.